Presented here are 22 T cell receptor beta chains from one specimen sequenced in a study of CD8 T cells in Susac syndrome (dated by TCRdb to about 2019). Libraries were prepared through the immunoSEQ multiplex PCR assay. RNA was extracted using the RNeasy kit, and about 0.45 to 1 ug of the RNA was reverse transcribed with random hexamers. Through fastp at Q25 and MiXCR, TCRdb rebuilt clones from the public reads, retaining in-frame beta chains. Duplicate CDR3 protein sequences are folded into a single record with the most common DNA and genes. This sample comprises about 280,000 distinct CDR3 sequences, 70% to 90% of them detected only once. Approximately 0.11% of the sample lies in the top ten. Sequenced: CD8+ T cells from PBMCs. These receptors were taken from a human donor with multiple sclerosis.

Only one count was recorded for this clonotype. V is TRBV27 and J is TRBJ2-7; D is uncertain. Germline values: CDR1 MNHEY, CDR2 SMNVEV (reference sequence). The CDR3 covers 12 residues. Trimming took 4 bases from V and 7 from J, leaving 11 bases between them. CDR3 loop: CASSSFNMEQYF. The CDR3 nucleotides read TGTGCCAGCAGTTCATTCAATATGGAGCAGTACTTC.

The chain carries TRBV9 and TRBJ2-7, with 12 bases identical to TRBD1. The CDR3 contains 15 residues. Trimming took 4 bases from V and 6 from J; bases not matched to a gene: 8. Germline V gives CDR1 SGDLS, CDR2 YYNGEE. DNA of the CDR3: TGTGCCAGCAGCCGAGGACTGGGACAGGGGGCCGAGCAGTACTTC. It is translated as CASSRGLGQGAEQYF. The full variable domain, completed using reference TRBV9 and TRBJ2-7, is DSGVTQTPKHLITATGQRVTLRCSPRSGDLSVYWYQQSLDQGLQFLIQYYNGEERAKGNILERFSAQQFPDLHSELNLSSLELGDSALYFCASSRGLGQGAEQYFGPGTRLTVT.

This clonotype was counted a few times. V and J are TRBV9 and TRBJ2-1; the D gene is possibly TRBD1 (5 bases). This CDR3 is built from 16 residues. V was clipped by 0 bases and J by 2 bases, with 12 bases between them. The V gene's germline CDR1 is SGDLS and CDR2 YYNGEE. CDR3 loop: CASSVGGEIAYNEQFF. The CDR3 region has the DNA TGTGCCAGCAGCGTAGGGGGCGAGATTGCCTACAATGAGCAGTTCTTC.

This chain joins TRBV19 and TRBJ2-2; maybe TRBD2 (5 bases). CDR3 length: 16 residues. The V and J ends lost 5 bases and 1 base respectively, with 14 bases between them. Germline V CDR1 and CDR2: LNHDA, SQIVND (reference sequence). The CDR3 region has the DNA TGTGCCAGTAGTCAAATCTGGGAGTTGAACACCGGGGAGCTGTTTTTT. Translating it yields CASSQIWELNTGELFF.

For the CDR3, the DNA is TGTGCCAGCAGCTTGATAGAGAGTCATGAAGCTTTCTTT. Its translation: CASSLIESHEAFF. The rearrangement links TRBV7-9 to TRBJ1-1, with unresolved D. CDR1 is SEHNR and CDR2 is FQNEAQ in the germline V gene (reference sequence). The CDR3 spans 13 residues. V gave up 3 bases and J gave up 7 bases, with 12 bases separating them.

This sequence joins TRBV5-1 and TRBJ2-7, with D possibly being TRBD2 (5 bases). V was shortened by 5 bases and J by 2 bases, with 11 bases between the two germline ends. CDR1 and CDR2 from the germline V gene are SGHRS and YFSETQ. This CDR3 comprises 13 residues. The CDR3 spells CASSQDWTYEQYF. CDR3 nucleotides: TGCGCCAGCAGTCAGGACTGGACCTACGAGCAGTACTTC.

V gene TRBV9 combines with J gene TRBJ2-5, with 8 bases matching TRBD2. The CDR3 length is 15 residues. J was trimmed by 1 base and V by 0 bases; bases with no gene match: 2. CDR1 is SGDLS and CDR2 is YYNGEE in the germline V gene. CDR3 loop: CASSVAAGAQETQYF. CDR3 sequence (DNA): TGTGCCAGCAGCGTAGCAGCGGGGGCCCAAGAGACCCAGTACTTC.

The chain combines TRBV7-9 with TRBJ2-4, with 13 bases lining up with TRBD2. CDR3 length: 19 residues. Germline CDR1 SEHNR, CDR2 FQNEAQ (reference sequence). Germline trimming cut 5 bases from V and 0 bases from J; bases unmatched to any gene: 10. The CDR3 sequence: CASSAATSGRPLAKNIQYF. As DNA, the CDR3 is TGTGCCAGCAGCGCCGCGACTAGCGGGAGGCCCCTAGCCAAAAACATTCAGTACTTC.

This clonotype was detected only once. The chain uses TRBV3-1 and TRBJ2-7; no clear D gene. Germline-derived CDR1 and CDR2 are LGHDT and YNNKEL (reference sequence). CDR3 size: 13 residues. Trimming left V 7 bases short and J 0 bases short, with 10 bases between. In nucleotides, the CDR3 is TGTGCCAGCAAAAGCAGCAGCTCCTACGAGCAGTACTTC. Translation gives CASKSSSSYEQYF.

The V and J genes are TRBV20-1 and TRBJ2-1; TRBD2 matches 13 bases. Germline V gene lookup returns CDR1 DFQATT and CDR2 SNEGSKA (reference sequence). This CDR3 has 15 amino acids. J lost 8 bases, V lost 3 bases, and 7 bases had no gene match. CDR3 sequence (DNA): TGCAGTGCTAGGCCGACTAGCGGGAGGATCTATGAGCAGTTCTTC. It translates to CSARPTSGRIYEQFF.

On this clonotype itself: The junction and the germline gene differ at one end; a read error may be behind it. The chain carries TRBV9 and TRBJ1-1, with D perhaps TRBD1 (6 bases). The V gene's germline CDR1 is SGDLS and CDR2 YYNGEE. CDR3 length: 17 residues. CDR3 sequence: CASIVEGMWGQDTEAFF. For the CDR3, the DNA is TGTGCCAGCATCGTAGAGGGTATGTGGGGGCAGGACACTGAAGCTTTCTTT.

This clonotype was detected once. This rearrangement joins TRBV6-2 or TRBV6-3 to TRBJ2-3; 10 bases are a match to TRBD2. With V trimmed by 2 bases and J by 0 bases, 8 bases remained unmatched. CDR1 and CDR2 from the germline V gene are MNHEY and SVGEGT. The CDR3 runs to 18 residues. CDR3 sequence: CASSYASGGADSTDTQYF. For the CDR3, the DNA is TGTGCCAGCAGTTACGCTAGCGGGGGAGCAGATAGCACAGATACGCAGTATTTT.

This chain uses TRBV27 with TRBJ2-2; D unclear. The ends were cut back, 3 bases at V and 4 bases at J, with 9 bases in the middle. The germline V gene encodes CDR1 MNHEY and CDR2 SMNVEV (reference sequence). CDR3 size: 14 residues. The CDR3 DNA is TGTGCCAGCAGTTTTGTGCTGGGCACCGGGGAGCTGTTTTTT. Its translation: CASSFVLGTGELFF.

This chain connects TRBV6-1 to TRBJ1-4; 8 nucleotides line up with TRBD1. Trimming removed 2 bases from V and 10 bases from J; junction bases left unmatched: 9. The CDR3 consists of 15 residues. Germline V CDR1 and CDR2: MNHNS, SASEGT. The CDR3 sequence: CASSEHQGARGKLFF. CDR3 nucleotide sequence: TGTGCCAGCAGTGAACACCAGGGGGCGCGGGGAAAACTGTTTTTT.

J is TRBJ2-1 and V is TRBV7-8; 9 bases match TRBD2. CDR3 size: 15 residues. The J segment lost 3 bases and the V segment lost 3 bases, leaving 3 bases of the junction unmatched. The germline CDR1 and CDR2 sequences are SGHVS and FQNEAQ. As DNA, the CDR3 is TGTGCCAGCAGCTTCGTAGCGGGAGTCTACAATGAGCAGTTCTTC. This gives the protein CASSFVAGVYNEQFF.

The CDR3 is CASSLFTPRNTGSIDEQFF. CDR3 coding DNA: TGTGCCAGCAGCCTATTTACGCCCCGCAATACGGGTTCGATCGATGAGCAGTTCTTC. The gene calls are TRBV28 and TRBJ2-1; D gene ambiguous. The ends were cut back, 6 bases at V and 8 bases at J, with 32 bases in the middle. Germline V CDR1 and CDR2: MDHEN, SYDVKM. This CDR3 has 19 residues.

This rearrangement joins TRBV6-5 to TRBJ2-1; the D gene is possibly TRBD2 (6 bases). Germline V lookup: CDR1 MNHEY, CDR2 SVGAGI. The V end was cut by 0 bases, the J end by 10 bases, with 13 bases between. The CDR3 totals 14 residues. Written as DNA, the CDR3 is TGTGCCAGCAGTTACTCAGTGGACTACCGAGAGCAGTTCTTC. It yields the protein CASSYSVDYREQFF.

V gene TRBV6-6 combines with J gene TRBJ2-7; the match to TRBD2 covers 12 bases. Germline CDR1 and CDR2: MNHNY and SVGAGI (reference sequence). This CDR3 contains 16 residues. The V gene end was trimmed by 7 bases and the J gene end by 1 base; junction bases not matched to a gene: 8. DNA for the CDR3: TGTGCCAGCAACCGACTAGCGGGAGTACGGTCCTACGAGCAGTACTTC. This translates into CASNRLAGVRSYEQYF.

V and J are TRBV4-1 and TRBJ1-4, with D maybe TRBD1 (5 bases). The CDR3 contains 14 residues. V lost 4 bases and J lost 8, with 14 bases in between. Germline values: CDR1 MGHRA, CDR2 YSYEKL. The CDR3 bases are TGCGCCAGCAGCCCCCCGGGACCCGGAGAAAAACTGTTTTTT. Residues: CASSPPGPGEKLFF.

V usage is TRBV12-3 or TRBV12-4 and J usage is TRBJ2-5, with 8 bases that match TRBD2. V lost 4 bases, J lost 2 bases, and 9 bases stayed unmatched. The CDR3 consists of 16 residues. The CDR3 loop is CASSSPTSATQETQYF. CDR3 DNA sequence: TGTGCCAGCAGTTCACCGACTAGCGCGACGCAAGAGACCCAGTACTTC.

V gene TRBV28 combines with J gene TRBJ2-5; TRBD1 might be the D (6 bases). The CDR3 loop spans 14 amino acids. Deletions cut 7 bases from V and 2 bases from J, with 14 bases between. CDR1 and CDR2 from the germline V gene are MDHEN and SYDVKM. CDR3 loop: CASNPADRQETQYF. CDR3 DNA: TGTGCCAGCAATCCTGCGGACAGACAAGAGACCCAGTACTTC.

This chain connects TRBV6-1 to TRBJ2-3; D might be TRBD2 (6 bases). This CDR3 is 15 amino acids long. The V end lost 3 bases, the J end lost 4 bases, and 14 bases lay between the germline ends. Germline CDR1 is MNHNS and CDR2 is SASEGT. CDR3 in DNA: TGTGCCAGCAGTGAGAATAGCGGCGTGGCAGATACGCAGTATTTT. Its protein is CASSENSGVADTQYF.